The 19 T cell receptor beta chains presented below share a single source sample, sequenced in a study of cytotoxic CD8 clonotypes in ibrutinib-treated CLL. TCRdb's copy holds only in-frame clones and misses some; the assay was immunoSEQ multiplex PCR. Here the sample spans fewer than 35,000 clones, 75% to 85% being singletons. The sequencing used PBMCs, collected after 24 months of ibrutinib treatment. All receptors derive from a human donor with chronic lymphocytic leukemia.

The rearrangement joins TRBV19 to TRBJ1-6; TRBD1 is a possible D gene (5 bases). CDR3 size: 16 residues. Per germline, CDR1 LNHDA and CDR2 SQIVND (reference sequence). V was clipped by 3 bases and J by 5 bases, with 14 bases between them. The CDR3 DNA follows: TGTGCCAGTAGTATGGGTAGGGGACCTAATAATTCACCCCTCCACTTT. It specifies CASSMGRGPNNSPLHF.

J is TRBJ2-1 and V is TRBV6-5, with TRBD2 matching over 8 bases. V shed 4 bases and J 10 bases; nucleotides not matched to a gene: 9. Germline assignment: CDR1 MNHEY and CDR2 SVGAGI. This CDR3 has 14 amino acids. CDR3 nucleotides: TGTGCCAGCAGTTCGGGACTAGTCTCATCGGAGCAGTTCTTC. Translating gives CASSSGLVSSEQFF.

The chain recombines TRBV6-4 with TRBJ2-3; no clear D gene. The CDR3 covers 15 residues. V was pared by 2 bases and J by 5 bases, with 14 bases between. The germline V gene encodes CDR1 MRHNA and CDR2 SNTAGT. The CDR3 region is CASSDGNPGKDTQYF. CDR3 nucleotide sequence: TGTGCCAGCAGTGACGGAAATCCTGGAAAAGATACGCAGTATTTT.

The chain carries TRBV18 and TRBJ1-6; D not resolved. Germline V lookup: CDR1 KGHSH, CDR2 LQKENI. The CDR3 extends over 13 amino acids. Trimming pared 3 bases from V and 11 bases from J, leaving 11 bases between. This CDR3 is CASSPLEETPLHF. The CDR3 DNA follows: TGTGCCAGCTCACCCCTAGAGGAAACACCCCTCCACTTT.

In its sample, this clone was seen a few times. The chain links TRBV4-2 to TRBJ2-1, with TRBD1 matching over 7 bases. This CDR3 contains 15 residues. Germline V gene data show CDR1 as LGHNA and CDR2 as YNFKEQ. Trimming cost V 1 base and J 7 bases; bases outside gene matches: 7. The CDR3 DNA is TGTGCCAGCAGCCAAGCGGGACAGCAGGCAAATGAGCAGTTCTTC. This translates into CASSQAGQQANEQFF.

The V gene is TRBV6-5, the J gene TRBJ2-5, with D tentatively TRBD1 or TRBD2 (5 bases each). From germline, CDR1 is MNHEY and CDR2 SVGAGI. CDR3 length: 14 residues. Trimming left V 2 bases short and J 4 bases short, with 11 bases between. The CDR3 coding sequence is TGTGCCAGCAGTTACCGATCGGGGCGAGAGACCCAGTACTTC. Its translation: CASSYRSGRETQYF.

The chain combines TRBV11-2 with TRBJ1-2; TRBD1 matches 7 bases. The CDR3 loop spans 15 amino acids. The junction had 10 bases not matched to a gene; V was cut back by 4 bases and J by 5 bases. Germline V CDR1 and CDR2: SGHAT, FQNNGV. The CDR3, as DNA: TGTGCCAGCAGCTGGGACAGCAACACCCTTTATGGCTACACCTTC. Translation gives CASSWDSNTLYGYTF.

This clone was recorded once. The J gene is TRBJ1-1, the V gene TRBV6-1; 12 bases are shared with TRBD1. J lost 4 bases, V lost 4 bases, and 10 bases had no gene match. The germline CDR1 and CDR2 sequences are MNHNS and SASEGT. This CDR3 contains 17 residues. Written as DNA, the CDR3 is TGTGCCAGCAGTGGGAAGCCGGGACAGGGGGCAGGCACTGAAGCTTTCTTT. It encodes CASSGKPGQGAGTEAFF.

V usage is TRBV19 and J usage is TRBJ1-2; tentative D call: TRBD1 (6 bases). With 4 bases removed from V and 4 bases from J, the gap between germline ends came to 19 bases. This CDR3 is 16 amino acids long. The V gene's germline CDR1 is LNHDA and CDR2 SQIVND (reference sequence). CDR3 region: CASSTNREPGTYGYTF. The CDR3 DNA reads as TGTGCCAGTAGTACGAACAGGGAACCAGGGACCTATGGCTACACCTTC.

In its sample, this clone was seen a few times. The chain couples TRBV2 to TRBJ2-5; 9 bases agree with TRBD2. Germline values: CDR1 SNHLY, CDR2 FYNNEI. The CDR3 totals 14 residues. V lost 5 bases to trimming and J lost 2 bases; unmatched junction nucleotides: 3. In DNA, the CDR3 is TGTGCCAGCAGTCCGGCGGGGGGGCAAGAGACCCAGTACTTC. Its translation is CASSPAGGQETQYF.

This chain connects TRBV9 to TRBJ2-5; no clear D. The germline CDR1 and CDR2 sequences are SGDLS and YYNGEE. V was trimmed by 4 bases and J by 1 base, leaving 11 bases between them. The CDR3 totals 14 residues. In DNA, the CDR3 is TGTGCCAGCAGCCCAGATGGGCCCCAAGAGACCCAGTACTTC. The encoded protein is CASSPDGPQETQYF. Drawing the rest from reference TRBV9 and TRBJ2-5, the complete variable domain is DSGVTQTPKHLITATGQRVTLRCSPRSGDLSVYWYQQSLDQGLQFLIQYYNGEERAKGNILERFSAQQFPDLHSELNLSSLELGDSALYFCASSPDGPQETQYFGPGTRLLVL.

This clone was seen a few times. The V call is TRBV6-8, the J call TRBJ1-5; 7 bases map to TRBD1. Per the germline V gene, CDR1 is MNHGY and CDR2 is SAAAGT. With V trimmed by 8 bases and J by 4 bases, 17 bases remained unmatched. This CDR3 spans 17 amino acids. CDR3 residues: CASPLIRETGRNQPQHF. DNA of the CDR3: TGTGCCAGCCCCTTAATAAGAGAGACAGGGCGAAATCAGCCCCAGCATTTT.

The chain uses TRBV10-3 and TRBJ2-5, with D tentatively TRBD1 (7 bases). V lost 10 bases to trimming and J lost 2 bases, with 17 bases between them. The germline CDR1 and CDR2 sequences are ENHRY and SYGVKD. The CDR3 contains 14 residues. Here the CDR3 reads CASGTVDGQETQYF. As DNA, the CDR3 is TGTGCCAGCGGGACAGTGGATGGGCAAGAGACCCAGTACTTC.

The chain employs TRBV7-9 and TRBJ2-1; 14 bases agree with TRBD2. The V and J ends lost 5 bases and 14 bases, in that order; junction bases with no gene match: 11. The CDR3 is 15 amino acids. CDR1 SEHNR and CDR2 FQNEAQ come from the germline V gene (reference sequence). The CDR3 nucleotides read TGTGCCAGCAGCGTGGGACTAGCGGGGGTCCCCCGCGAGTTCTTC. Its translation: CASSVGLAGVPREFF.

The CDR3 protein is CAESRQQDQPQHF. CDR3 DNA sequence: TGTGCCGAGTCCAGACAGCAAGATCAGCCCCAGCATTTT. The rearrangement uses TRBV6-6 and TRBJ1-5, with D maybe TRBD1 (5 bases). The V end was cut by 11 bases, the J end by 5 bases, with 16 bases between. This CDR3 contains 13 residues. Germline lookup yields CDR1 MNHNY and CDR2 SVGAGI (reference sequence).

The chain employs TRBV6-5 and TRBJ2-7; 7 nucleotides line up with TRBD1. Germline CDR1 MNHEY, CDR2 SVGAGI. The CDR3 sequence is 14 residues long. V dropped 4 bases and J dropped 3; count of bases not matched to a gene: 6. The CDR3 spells CASSFDRAGYEQYF. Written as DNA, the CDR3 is TGTGCCAGCAGTTTCGACAGGGCGGGCTACGAGCAGTACTTC.

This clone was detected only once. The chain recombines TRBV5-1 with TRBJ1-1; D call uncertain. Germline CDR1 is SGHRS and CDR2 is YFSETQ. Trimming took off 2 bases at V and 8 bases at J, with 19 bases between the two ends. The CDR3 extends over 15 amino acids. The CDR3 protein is CASSLTILSDSEAFF. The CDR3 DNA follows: TGCGCCAGCAGCTTAACAATTCTATCCGATTCCGAAGCTTTCTTT. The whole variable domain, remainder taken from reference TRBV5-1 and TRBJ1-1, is KAGVTQTPRYLIKTRGQQVTLSCSPISGHRSVSWYQQTPGQGLQFLFEYFSETQRNKGNFPGRFSGRQFSNSRSEMNVSTLELGDSALYLCASSLTILSDSEAFFGQGTRLTVV.

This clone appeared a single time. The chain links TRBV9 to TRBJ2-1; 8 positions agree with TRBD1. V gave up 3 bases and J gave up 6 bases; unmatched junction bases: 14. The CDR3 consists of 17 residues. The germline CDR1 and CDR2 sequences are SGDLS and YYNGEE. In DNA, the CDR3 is TGTGCCAGCAGCGACTCGAGGACAGGGAGTTGGTCCAATGAGCAGTTCTTC. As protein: CASSDSRTGSWSNEQFF.

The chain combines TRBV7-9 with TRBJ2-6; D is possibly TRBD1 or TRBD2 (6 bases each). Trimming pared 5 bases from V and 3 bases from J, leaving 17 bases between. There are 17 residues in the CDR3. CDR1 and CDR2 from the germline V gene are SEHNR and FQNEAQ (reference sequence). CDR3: CASSVSSGAYGANVLTF. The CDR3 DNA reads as TGTGCCAGCAGCGTAAGCTCGGGGGCCTATGGGGCCAACGTCCTGACTTTC.